This T cell receptor (beta chain) was captured in a study of early T cells in non-severe SARS-CoV-2 infection. Study-level information: The sequenced material was bulk RNA from unsorted whole blood, and its chains were unpaired.

This clonotype has just a few counts. Per germline, CDR1 WNHNN and CDR2 SYGVQD (reference sequence). The CDR3 runs 16 residues. Between the trimmed V and J ends, which lost 3 bases and 6 bases, there was a span of 17 bases. The protocol attached unique molecular identifiers to individual cDNA molecules. Using its own MiXCR run on the 5' RACE reads, TCRdb lists one record per CDR3 protein. In the table there are 65,000 to 95,000 distinct CDR3 sequences, 9.5% to 15% of which are singletons. V and J are TRBV10-1 and TRBJ2-2, with D tentatively TRBD1 or TRBD2 (7 bases each). This sequence originates from an adult who was a healthcare worker with PCR-confirmed SARS-CoV-2 infection or an uninfected control (not recorded which). The donor label of this sample is uncertain. Source: whole blood, taken at baseline. CDR3 amino acids: CASSDTGAAGAGELFF. As DNA, the CDR3 is TGCGCCAGCAGTGATACAGGGGCCGCGGGAGCCGGGGAGCTGTTTTTT.